This passage covers 20 T cell receptor beta chains from one sample sequenced in a study of T cells in localized non-small cell lung cancer. Assay used: immunoSEQ multiplex PCR; TCRdb lists only in-frame clones, some missing. The sample lists about 2,200 clones, around a third occurring once. The material sequenced was normal lung tissue next to the tumor, taken before any cancer treatment. The origin of the receptors is an older female donor with stage I squamous cell lung carcinoma.

This clone was seen more than once but under ten times. The chain employs TRBV6-8 and TRBJ2-1; D is possibly TRBD1 or TRBD2 (5 bases each). CDR3 length equals 15 residues. V shed 7 bases and J shed 5 bases, with 18 bases lying between them. Germline lookup yields CDR1 MNHGY and CDR2 SAAAGT. CDR3 sequence reads: CASTQGTAPNNEQFF. CDR3 DNA: TGTGCCAGCACCCAAGGGACGGCGCCCAACAATGAGCAGTTCTTC.

This clone was counted a few times. The junction differs from germline at one of its ends, possibly a read error. V is TRBV10-3 and J is TRBJ2-3; TRBD1 matches 8 bases. The CDR3 has 12 residues. Germline assignment: CDR1 ENHRY and CDR2 SYGVKD. The CDR3 loop reads CASSEGTGRQYF. CDR3 DNA sequence: TGTGCCAGCAGTGAGGGGACAGGAAGGCAGTATTTT.

This clone was counted between two and nine times. The chain uses TRBV18 and TRBJ2-1; 9 bases match TRBD2. The J segment lost 1 base and the V segment lost 2 bases, leaving 3 bases of the junction unmatched. The length of the CDR3 is 16 residues. The V gene's germline CDR1 is KGHSH and CDR2 LQKENI. The CDR3 loop reads CASSPSSGRSYNEQFF. The CDR3 nucleotides read TGTGCCAGCTCACCATCGAGCGGGAGGTCCTACAATGAGCAGTTCTTC.

V gene TRBV18 combines with J gene TRBJ1-1; weak D call: TRBD1 (5 bases). Trimming cost V 2 bases and J 0 bases, with 10 bases left between them. CDR1 and CDR2 (germline): KGHSH, LQKENI. The CDR3 runs to 15 residues. For the CDR3, the DNA is TGTGCCAGCTCACCAGACAGAGACATGAACACTGAAGCTTTCTTT. Protein sequence: CASSPDRDMNTEAFF.

The CDR3 DNA follows: TGTGCCGGACAGGGGCTGACGGGGACTGAAGCTTTCTTT. Protein product: CAGQGLTGTEAFF. This chain uses TRBV28 with TRBJ1-1, with 9 bases that match TRBD1. Germline CDR1 MDHEN, CDR2 SYDVKM. This CDR3 comprises 13 residues. The V and J ends lost 11 bases and 5 bases, in that order; junction bases with no gene match: 9.

This clone turned up a few times. The gene calls are TRBV28 and TRBJ2-7, with D perhaps TRBD2 (5 bases). This CDR3 is 17 amino acids long. V was trimmed by 6 bases and J by 2 bases, leaving 23 bases between them. CDR1 and CDR2 from the germline V gene are MDHEN and SYDVKM. This CDR3 is CASSLILSLDGAYEQYF. The CDR3 nucleotides are TGTGCCAGCAGCCTGATCCTTTCACTAGACGGTGCCTACGAGCAGTACTTC. The full variable domain, its missing parts supplied by reference TRBV28 and TRBJ2-7, is DVKVTQSSRYLVKRTGEKVFLECVQDMDHENMFWYRQDPGLGLRLIYFSYDVKMKEKGDIPEGYSVSREKKERFSLILESASTNQTSMYLCASSLILSLDGAYEQYFGPGTRLTVT.

This clone is large. Written as DNA, the CDR3 is TGTGCCAGCAGTTTATCATCCTACGAGCAGTACTTC. Translated, it gives CASSLSSYEQYF. The genes are TRBV28 and TRBJ2-7, with D hard to call. V shed 1 base and J shed 1 base, with 2 bases lying between them. The V gene's germline CDR1 is MDHEN and CDR2 SYDVKM. This CDR3 comprises 12 residues.

The genes are TRBV6-8 and TRBJ2-3; possibly TRBD1 for D (5 bases). Germline lookup yields CDR1 MNHGY and CDR2 SAAAGT. CDR3 length: 15 amino acids. The V end was cut by 6 bases, the J end by 0 bases, with 13 bases between. The CDR3 coding sequence is TGTGCCAGCAGCCAGACAGTCCATAGCACAGATACGCAGTATTTT. Translation gives CASSQTVHSTDTQYF.

Only a few counts were recorded for this clone. The V gene is TRBV10-1, the J gene TRBJ2-7; TRBD1 matches 10 bases. Germline V gene data show CDR1 as WNHNN and CDR2 as SYGVQD (reference sequence). The CDR3 runs 13 residues. Trimming at V came to 8 bases and at J to 3 bases, leaving 4 bases not matched to a gene. The DNA of the CDR3 is TGCGCCAGCCTCCGGGACAGGGGCTACGAGCAGTACTTC. It yields the protein CASLRDRGYEQYF.

The chain recombines TRBV28 with TRBJ2-3; 10 nucleotides agree with TRBD2. There are 15 residues in the CDR3. Germline lookup yields CDR1 MDHEN and CDR2 SYDVKM. Losses at the gene ends were 2 bases for V and 6 bases for J; bases not matched to a gene: 5. The chain's CDR3 is CASSLAGSGRDTQYF. The DNA of the CDR3 is TGTGCCAGCAGTTTAGCGGGTAGCGGGAGGGATACGCAGTATTTT. The full variable domain, in which reference TRBV28 and TRBJ2-3 provide the parts outside the CDR3, is DVKVTQSSRYLVKRTGEKVFLECVQDMDHENMFWYRQDPGLGLRLIYFSYDVKMKEKGDIPEGYSVSREKKERFSLILESASTNQTSMYLCASSLAGSGRDTQYFGPGTRLTVL.

V is TRBV25-1 and J is TRBJ1-2, with no clear D. The CDR3 consists of 13 residues. With 2 bases removed from V and 7 bases from J, the gap between germline ends came to 11 bases. CDR1 and CDR2 (germline): MGHDK, SYGVNS. Here the CDR3 DNA reads TGTGCCAGCAGTGAAACCGGGGAAGGTGGCTACACCTTC. It codes for CASSETGEGGYTF.

This clone was observed a few times. The gene calls are TRBV7-8 and TRBJ1-2; D not certain. The ends were cut back, 2 bases at V and 1 base at J, with 5 bases in the middle. CDR1 is SGHVS, CDR2 FQNEAQ, per germline. The CDR3 sequence is 13 residues long. CDR3 nucleotides: TGTGCCAGCAGCTTAACACTTAACTATGGCTACACCTTC. Protein sequence: CASSLTLNYGYTF.

The chain has TRBV19 and TRBJ2-2; TRBD2 matches at 7 bases. The CDR3 length is 16 residues. The germline gives CDR1 LNHDA, CDR2 SQIVND (reference sequence). J gave up 0 bases and V 3 bases, and 4 bases lay outside the gene matches. CDR3: CASSIASGTNTGELFF. The CDR3 nucleotides read TGTGCCAGTAGTATCGCTAGCGGTACGAACACCGGGGAGCTGTTTTTT.

A few counts support this clone. The chain joins TRBV19 to TRBJ2-1; TRBD2 aligns across 7 bases. The ends lost 8 bases at V and 1 base at J; junction bases unmatched: 8. The germline V gene has CDR1 LNHDA and CDR2 SQIVND (reference sequence). The CDR3 extends over 15 amino acids. The CDR3 sequence is CASGRDRRSYNEQFF. CDR3 DNA sequence: TGTGCCAGTGGGAGGGACCGGCGTTCCTACAATGAGCAGTTCTTC.

The chain employs TRBV5-1 and TRBJ1-1; 8 bases line up with TRBD1. This CDR3 has 15 residues. With V trimmed by 0 bases and J by 5 bases, 6 bases remained unmatched. Germline-derived CDR1 and CDR2 are SGHRS and YFSETQ. CDR3 nucleotide sequence: TGCGCCAGCAGCTTGGGGACAGGGCCTTCGACTGAAGCTTTCTTT. Translating it yields CASSLGTGPSTEAFF.

The chain employs TRBV19 and TRBJ1-5; unclear D gene. CDR3 length: 15 residues. Trimming removed 5 bases from V and 1 base from J, with 12 bases in between. Germline V CDR1 and CDR2: LNHDA, SQIVND (reference sequence). The CDR3 reads CASSVQRPSNQPQHF. In DNA form, the CDR3 reads TGTGCCAGTAGTGTACAACGACCAAGCAATCAGCCCCAGCATTTT.

This sequence joins TRBV11-3 and TRBJ2-3; 8 bases match TRBD2. Per germline, CDR1 SGHNT and CDR2 YENEEA. The J segment lost 3 bases and the V segment lost 3 bases, leaving 5 bases of the junction unmatched. The CDR3 runs to 15 residues. The CDR3 reads CASSLQTGGTDTQYF. The DNA of the CDR3 is TGTGCCAGCAGCTTGCAGACGGGGGGGACAGATACGCAGTATTTT.

The genes are TRBV11-3 and TRBJ2-1, with 8 bases identical to TRBD2. Per germline, CDR1 SGHNT and CDR2 YENEEA. V trimming: 1 base; J trimming: 8 bases; junction bases outside the gene matches: 7. This CDR3 has 15 amino acids. Here the CDR3 reads CASSLGGLAWDEQFF. CDR3 nucleotide sequence: TGTGCCAGCAGCTTAGGAGGACTAGCTTGGGATGAGCAGTTCTTC.

J is TRBJ1-1 and V is TRBV18, with D uncertain. V lost 2 bases, J lost 1 base, and 5 bases lay in between. Germline lookup yields CDR1 KGHSH and CDR2 LQKENI. This CDR3 region has 13 residues. CDR3 coding DNA: TGTGCCAGCTCACCAGCTCAGAACACTGAAGCTTTCTTT. Its protein product is CASSPAQNTEAFF.

J is TRBJ1-1 and V is TRBV28, with no clear D. Germline V gene sequence: CDR1 MDHEN, CDR2 SYDVKM. This CDR3 has 13 residues. V dropped 7 bases and J dropped 6 bases, with 15 bases sitting between them. The DNA of the CDR3 is TGTGCCAGCACCGTATCCCAGGCCCCTGAAGCTTTCTTT. Encoded protein: CASTVSQAPEAFF.